A selection of T cell receptor beta chains follows, all from one sample in a study of graft-versus-host responses after intestinal transplantation. The protocol was immunoSEQ multiplex PCR, while the TCRdb copy is restricted to in-frame clones and leaves out a portion. The table lists 30,000 to 40,000 clones, roughly four fifths of them singletons. The sequencing used PBMCs, collected 1070 days after transplant. These TCRs come from a human patient who received an intestinal transplant, so some T cells may come from the graft donor. Each CDR3 is given without its conserved first and last residue. Only some rows state a clone size, as once, few, many or a class for expanded clones.

J gene: TRBJ1-1
clone size: -
V gene: TRBV21-1
CDR3 protein: ASSLLEAF

J gene: TRBJ1-1
clone size: few
V gene: TRBV5-4
CDR3 protein: ASSFPGNTEAF

J gene: TRBJ2-1
clone size: -
V gene: TRBV10-1
CDR3 protein: ASSEPGGDQRSDRSYNEQF

J gene: TRBJ2-7
clone size: -
V gene: TRBV4-1
CDR3 protein: ASSSREGAYEQY

J gene: TRBJ2-7
clone size: -
V gene: TRBV5-1
CDR3 protein: ASSLGYGLSSYEQY

J gene: -
clone size: -
V gene: TRBV27
CDR3 protein: ATAGTGSGEQY

J gene: TRBJ2-1
clone size: -
V gene: TRBV20-1
CDR3 protein: SARQFPEQF

J gene: TRBJ1-3
clone size: -
V gene: TRBV10-3
CDR3 protein: AILGQGFSGNTIY

J gene: TRBJ1-2
clone size: once
V gene: TRBV5-4
CDR3 protein: ASSLGDRLNYGYT

J gene: TRBJ1-3
clone size: -
V gene: TRBV11-2
CDR3 protein: ASSPTLTFSGNTIY

J gene: TRBJ2-3
clone size: -
V gene: TRBV6-4
CDR3 protein: ASSKAGGTDTQY

J gene: TRBJ2-5
clone size: -
V gene: TRBV7-9
CDR3 protein: ASSLGDRGPGETQY

J gene: TRBJ2-3
clone size: few
V gene: TRBV6-6
CDR3 protein: ASSRTSESDTQY

J gene: TRBJ2-2
clone size: -
V gene: TRBV2
CDR3 protein: ASSVGRLAGEEITGELF

J gene: TRBJ2-5
clone size: few
V gene: TRBV19
CDR3 protein: ASSSPGTGQETQY

J gene: TRBJ1-1
clone size: -
V gene: TRBV9
CDR3 protein: ASSPGGFGTEAF

J gene: TRBJ1-6
clone size: -
V gene: TRBV7-6
CDR3 protein: ASSLAANSPLH

J gene: TRBJ2-7
clone size: once
V gene: TRBV28
CDR3 protein: ASSLGQVSSYEQY

J gene: TRBJ2-7
clone size: -
V gene: TRBV28
CDR3 protein: ASKNTGTVDEQY

J gene: TRBJ2-1
clone size: -
V gene: TRBV6-5
CDR3 protein: ASSLGPGDSYNEQF

J gene: TRBJ1-1
clone size: -
V gene: TRBV6-5
CDR3 protein: ASSRTGTGGRGAF

J gene: TRBJ1-1
clone size: -
V gene: TRBV28
CDR3 protein: ASSTGRTEAF

J gene: TRBJ2-6
clone size: -
V gene: TRBV5-1
CDR3 protein: ASSQPGLALSGANVLT

J gene: TRBJ1-2
clone size: -
V gene: TRBV6-1
CDR3 protein: ASSYVGGYT

J gene: TRBJ2-1
clone size: -
V gene: TRBV7-7
CDR3 protein: ASSLRPGTDNEQF

J gene: TRBJ2-2
clone size: -
V gene: TRBV2
CDR3 protein: ASSLGQGQNTGELF

J gene: TRBJ1-2
clone size: -
V gene: TRBV6-1
CDR3 protein: ASSETTRGNYGYT

J gene: TRBJ1-4
clone size: -
V gene: TRBV28
CDR3 protein: ASSLSGSDEKLF

J gene: TRBJ1-1
clone size: -
V gene: TRBV5-4
CDR3 protein: ASSQVAMNTEAF

J gene: TRBJ2-3
clone size: -
V gene: TRBV19
CDR3 protein: ASSGRPSTDTQY

J gene: TRBJ2-1
clone size: few
V gene: TRBV5-5
CDR3 protein: ASSSRLNEQF

J gene: TRBJ1-5
clone size: -
V gene: TRBV2
CDR3 protein: ASSKRQGIGQPQH

J gene: TRBJ1-5
clone size: -
V gene: TRBV9
CDR3 protein: ASSVGQNSNQPQH

J gene: TRBJ2-5
clone size: -
V gene: TRBV18
CDR3 protein: ASSPVGRGGETQY

J gene: TRBJ1-6
clone size: -
V gene: TRBV7-8
CDR3 protein: ASSQTRGTSPLH

J gene: TRBJ2-7
clone size: once
V gene: TRBV30
CDR3 protein: AWSVTGLPNEQY

J gene: TRBJ2-5
clone size: -
V gene: TRBV4-1
CDR3 protein: ASSQDKGSLGETQY

J gene: TRBJ2-3
clone size: -
V gene: TRBV7-9
CDR3 protein: ASRPLAGLPLTDTQY

J gene: TRBJ2-1
clone size: -
V gene: TRBV27
CDR3 protein: ASSPTGGLVHREQF

J gene: TRBJ2-3
clone size: -
V gene: TRBV7-6
CDR3 protein: ASSSIAGGSTDTQY

J gene: TRBJ1-6
clone size: -
V gene: TRBV7-9
CDR3 protein: ASSWGGDSPLH

J gene: TRBJ2-7
clone size: once
V gene: TRBV7-2
CDR3 protein: ASSPNSGTGVWEQY

J gene: TRBJ2-5
clone size: -
V gene: TRBV7-2
CDR3 protein: ASSFSTIETQY

J gene: TRBJ2-1
clone size: -
V gene: TRBV5-1
CDR3 protein: ASSLGAGAYNEQF

J gene: TRBJ1-6
clone size: -
V gene: TRBV28
CDR3 protein: AVEGGGFDSPLH

J gene: TRBJ2-7
clone size: -
V gene: TRBV6-5
CDR3 protein: ASSGTSGRYEQY

J gene: TRBJ2-7
clone size: -
V gene: TRBV19
CDR3 protein: ASSIDTAAYEQY

J gene: TRBJ2-7
clone size: once
V gene: TRBV5-1
CDR3 protein: ASSSTGVEQY